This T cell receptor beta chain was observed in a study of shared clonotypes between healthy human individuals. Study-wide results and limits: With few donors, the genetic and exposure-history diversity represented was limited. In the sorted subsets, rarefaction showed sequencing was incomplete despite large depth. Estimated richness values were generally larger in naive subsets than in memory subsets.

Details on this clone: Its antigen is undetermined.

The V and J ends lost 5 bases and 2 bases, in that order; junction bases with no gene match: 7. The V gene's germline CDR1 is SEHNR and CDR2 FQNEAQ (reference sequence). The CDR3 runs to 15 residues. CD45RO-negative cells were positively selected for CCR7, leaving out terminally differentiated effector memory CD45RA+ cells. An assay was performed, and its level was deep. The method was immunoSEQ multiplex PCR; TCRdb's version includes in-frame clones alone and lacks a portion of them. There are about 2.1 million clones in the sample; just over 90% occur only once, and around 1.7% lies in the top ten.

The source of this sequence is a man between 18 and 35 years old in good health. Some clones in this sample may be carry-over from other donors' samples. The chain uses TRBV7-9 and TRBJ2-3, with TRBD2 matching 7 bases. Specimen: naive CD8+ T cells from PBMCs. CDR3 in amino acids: CASSRSGTVTDTQYF. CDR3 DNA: TGTGCCAGCAGCCGCAGCGGGACCGTCACAGATACGCAGTATTTT.